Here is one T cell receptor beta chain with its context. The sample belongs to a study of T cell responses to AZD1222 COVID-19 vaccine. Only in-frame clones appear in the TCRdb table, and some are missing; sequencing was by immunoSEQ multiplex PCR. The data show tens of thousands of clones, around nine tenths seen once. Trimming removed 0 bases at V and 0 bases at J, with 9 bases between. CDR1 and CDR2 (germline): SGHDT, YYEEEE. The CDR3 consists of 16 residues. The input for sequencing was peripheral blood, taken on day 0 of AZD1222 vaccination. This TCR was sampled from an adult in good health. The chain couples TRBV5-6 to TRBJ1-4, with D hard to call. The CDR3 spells CASSLVTVATNEKLFF. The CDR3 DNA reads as TGTGCCAGCAGCTTGGTAACGGTTGCAACTAATGAAAAACTGTTTTTT.